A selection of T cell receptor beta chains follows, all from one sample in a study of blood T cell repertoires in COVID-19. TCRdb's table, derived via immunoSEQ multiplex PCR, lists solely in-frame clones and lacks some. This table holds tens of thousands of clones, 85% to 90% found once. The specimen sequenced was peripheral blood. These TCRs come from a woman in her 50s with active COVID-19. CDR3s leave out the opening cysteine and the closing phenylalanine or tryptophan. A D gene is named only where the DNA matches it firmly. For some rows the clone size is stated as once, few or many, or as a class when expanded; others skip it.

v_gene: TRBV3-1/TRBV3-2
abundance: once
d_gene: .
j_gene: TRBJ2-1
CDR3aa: ASSQDGRGTYNEQF

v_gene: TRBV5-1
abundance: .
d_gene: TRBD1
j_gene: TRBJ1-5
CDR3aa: ASSLSGQGLQPQH

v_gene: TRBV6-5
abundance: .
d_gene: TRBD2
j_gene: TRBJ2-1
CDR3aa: ASRQTSGGYNEQF

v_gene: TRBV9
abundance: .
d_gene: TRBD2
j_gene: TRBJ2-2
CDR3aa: ASSVRTSGSTGELF

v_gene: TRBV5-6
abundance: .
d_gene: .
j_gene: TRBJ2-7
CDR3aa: ASSSDLREYEQY

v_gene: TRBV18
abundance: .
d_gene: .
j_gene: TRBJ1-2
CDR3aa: ASSPSGFGGNAGYT

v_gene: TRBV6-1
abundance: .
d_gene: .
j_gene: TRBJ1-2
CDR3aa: ASSEAGMDGYT

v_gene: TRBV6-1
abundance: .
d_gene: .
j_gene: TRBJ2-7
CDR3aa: ASSGRGPYEQY

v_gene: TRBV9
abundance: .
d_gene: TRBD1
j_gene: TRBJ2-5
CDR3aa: ASSPPGQGRGTQY

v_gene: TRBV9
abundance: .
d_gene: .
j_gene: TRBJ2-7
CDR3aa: ASSVLARTIEQY

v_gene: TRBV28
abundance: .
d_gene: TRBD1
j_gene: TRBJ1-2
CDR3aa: ASSQYRDRARLIYGYT

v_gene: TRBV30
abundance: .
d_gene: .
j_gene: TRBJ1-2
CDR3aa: AWSAQGRVFYGYT

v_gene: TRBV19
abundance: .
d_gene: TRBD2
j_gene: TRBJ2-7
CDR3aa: ASSIKGLAGGSYEQY

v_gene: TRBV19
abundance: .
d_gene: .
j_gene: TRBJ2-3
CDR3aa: ASSGGADTQY

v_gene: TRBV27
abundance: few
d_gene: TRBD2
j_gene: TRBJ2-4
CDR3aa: ASTSWLAGYIQY

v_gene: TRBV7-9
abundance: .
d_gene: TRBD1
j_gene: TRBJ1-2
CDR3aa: ASSLARQGIGYT

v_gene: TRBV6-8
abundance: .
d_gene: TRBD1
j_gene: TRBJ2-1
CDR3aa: ASPQGAGNEQF

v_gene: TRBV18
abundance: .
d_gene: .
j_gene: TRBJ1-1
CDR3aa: ASRDRSTEAF

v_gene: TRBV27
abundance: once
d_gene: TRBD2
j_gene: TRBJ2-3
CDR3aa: ASSLLASGSTDTQY

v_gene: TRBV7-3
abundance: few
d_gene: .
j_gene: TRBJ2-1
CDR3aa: ASSNQGSKEQF

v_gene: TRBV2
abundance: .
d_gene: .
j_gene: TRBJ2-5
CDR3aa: ASSEVRETQY

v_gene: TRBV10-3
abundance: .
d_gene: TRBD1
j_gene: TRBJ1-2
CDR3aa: AISESGTGFGYT

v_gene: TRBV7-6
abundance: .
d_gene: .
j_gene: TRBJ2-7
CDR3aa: ASSLGAGQSYEQY

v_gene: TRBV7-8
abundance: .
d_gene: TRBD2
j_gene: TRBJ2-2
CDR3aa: ASSTTSGVNTGELF

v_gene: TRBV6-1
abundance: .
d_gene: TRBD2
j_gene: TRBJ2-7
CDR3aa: ASSEAGLADYEQY

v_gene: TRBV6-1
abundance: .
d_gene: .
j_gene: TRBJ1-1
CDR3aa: ASSDYRGEAF

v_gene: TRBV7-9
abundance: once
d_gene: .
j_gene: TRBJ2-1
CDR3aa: ASSPLAFSYNEQF

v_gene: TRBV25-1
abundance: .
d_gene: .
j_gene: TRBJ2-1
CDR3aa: ASSESRGWYNEQF

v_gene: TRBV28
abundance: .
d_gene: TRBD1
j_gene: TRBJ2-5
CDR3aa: ASSAPGGLETQY